The entry that follows covers one T cell receptor beta chain sequence. Treatment-naive patients with stable or active relapsing-remitting disease served as multiple sclerosis controls. An input of roughly 0.5 to 1 ug of RNA was subjected to reverse transcription using random hexamers. TCRdb reanalysed the immunoSEQ multiplex PCR reads using MiXCR and keeps one entry per CDR3 protein. The sample records around 130,000 distinct CDR3 sequences, approximately 96% being singletons. The data stem from a study of CD8 T cells in Susac syndrome. Germline CDR1 SGHRS, CDR2 YFSETQ. This CDR3 has 17 amino acids. J was trimmed by 7 bases and V by 0 bases; bases with no gene match: 11.

This sequence originates from a human donor with multiple sclerosis. The chain combines TRBV5-1 with TRBJ2-1, with TRBD2 matching 9 bases. Material for sequencing was CD4+ T cells from PBMCs. This CDR3 reads CASSLGGAGGSWNEQFF. The CDR3 region has the DNA TGCGCCAGCAGCTTGGGGGGAGCGGGAGGATCTTGGAATGAGCAGTTCTTC.